This T cell receptor (beta chain) was captured by sequencing in a study of blood T cell repertoires in COVID-19. V shed 6 bases, J shed 0 bases, and the junction held 8 bases outside the gene matches. This CDR3 has 16 amino acids. Germline values: CDR1 MDHEN, CDR2 SYDVKM. Some clones are missing from TCRdb's copy, which holds only in-frame ones; the method was immunoSEQ multiplex PCR. The sample comprises about 160,000 clones, approximately 86% of which are singletons, and roughly 3.4% rests with the top ten. The chain employs TRBV28 and TRBJ2-5; 9 bases are shared with TRBD1. The sequencing input was peripheral blood. This TCR came from a man aged 65 to 79 with acute or convalescent COVID-19. The CDR3: CASSAAGTGYQETQYF. CDR3 nucleotide sequence: TGTGCCAGCAGCGCCGCCGGGACAGGGTACCAAGAGACCCAGTACTTC.